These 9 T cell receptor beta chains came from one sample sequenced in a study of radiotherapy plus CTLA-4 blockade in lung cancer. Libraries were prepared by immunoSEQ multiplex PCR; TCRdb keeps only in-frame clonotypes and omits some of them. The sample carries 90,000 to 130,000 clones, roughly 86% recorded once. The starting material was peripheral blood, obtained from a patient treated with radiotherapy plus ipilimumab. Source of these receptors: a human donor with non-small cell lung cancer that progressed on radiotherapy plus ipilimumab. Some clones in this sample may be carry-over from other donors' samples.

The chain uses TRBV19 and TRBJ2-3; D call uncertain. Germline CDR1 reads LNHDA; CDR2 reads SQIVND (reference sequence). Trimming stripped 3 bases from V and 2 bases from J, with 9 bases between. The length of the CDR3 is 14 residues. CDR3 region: CASSIGRFTDTQYF. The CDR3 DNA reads TGTGCCAGTAGTATTGGCAGATTCACAGATACGCAGTATTTT.

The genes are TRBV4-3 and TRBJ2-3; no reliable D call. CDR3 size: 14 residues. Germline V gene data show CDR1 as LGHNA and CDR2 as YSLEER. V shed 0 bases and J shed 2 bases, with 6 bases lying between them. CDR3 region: CASSQEEYTDTQYF. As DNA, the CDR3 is TGCGCCAGCAGCCAAGAGGAGTACACAGATACGCAGTATTTT.

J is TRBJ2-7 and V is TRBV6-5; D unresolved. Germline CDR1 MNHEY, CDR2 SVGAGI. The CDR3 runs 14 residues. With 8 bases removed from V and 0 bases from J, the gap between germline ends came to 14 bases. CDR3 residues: CASGKSRSSYEQYF. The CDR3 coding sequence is TGTGCCAGCGGGAAAAGTCGGAGCTCCTACGAGCAGTACTTC.

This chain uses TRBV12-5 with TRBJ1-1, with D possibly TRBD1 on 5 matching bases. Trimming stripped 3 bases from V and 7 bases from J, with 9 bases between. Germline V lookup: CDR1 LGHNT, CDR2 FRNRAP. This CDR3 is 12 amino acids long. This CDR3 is CASGLERGEAFF. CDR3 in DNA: TGTGCTAGTGGTTTAGAAAGGGGTGAAGCTTTCTTT.

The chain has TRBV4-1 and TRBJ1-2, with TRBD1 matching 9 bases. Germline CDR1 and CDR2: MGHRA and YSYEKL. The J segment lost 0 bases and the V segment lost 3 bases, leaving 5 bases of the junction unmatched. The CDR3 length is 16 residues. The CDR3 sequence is CASSHTGTGSNYGYTF. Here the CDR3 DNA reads TGCGCCAGCAGCCATACCGGGACAGGGTCTAACTATGGCTACACCTTC.

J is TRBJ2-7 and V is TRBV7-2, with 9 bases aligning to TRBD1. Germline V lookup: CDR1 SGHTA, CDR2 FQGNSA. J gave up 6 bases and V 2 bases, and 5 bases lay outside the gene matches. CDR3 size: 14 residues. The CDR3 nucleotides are TGTGCCAGCAGCTTATTAGGACAGGGGTCCGAGCAGTACTTC. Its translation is CASSLLGQGSEQYF.

In DNA, the CDR3 is TGTGCCAGCAGTTACTCGCCCGAGAGCTACGAGCAGTACTTC. Amino acids: CASSYSPESYEQYF. The chain links TRBV6-5 to TRBJ2-7; D not resolved. Trimming left V 0 bases short and J 3 bases short, with 9 bases between. Germline V gene data show CDR1 as MNHEY and CDR2 as SVGAGI. The CDR3 is made up of 14 amino acids.

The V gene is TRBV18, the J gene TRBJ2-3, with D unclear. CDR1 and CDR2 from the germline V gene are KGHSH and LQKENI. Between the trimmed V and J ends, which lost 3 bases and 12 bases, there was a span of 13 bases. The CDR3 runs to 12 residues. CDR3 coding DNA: TGTGCCAGCTCACCCACTGTGGGCCTACAGTATTTT. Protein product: CASSPTVGLQYF.

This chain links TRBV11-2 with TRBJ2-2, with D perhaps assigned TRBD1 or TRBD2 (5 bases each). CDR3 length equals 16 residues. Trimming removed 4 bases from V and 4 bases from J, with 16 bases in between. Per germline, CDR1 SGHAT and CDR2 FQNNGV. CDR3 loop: CASSSVGTLFTGELFF. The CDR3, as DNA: TGTGCCAGCAGCTCGGTGGGGACCCTCTTCACCGGGGAGCTGTTTTTT.